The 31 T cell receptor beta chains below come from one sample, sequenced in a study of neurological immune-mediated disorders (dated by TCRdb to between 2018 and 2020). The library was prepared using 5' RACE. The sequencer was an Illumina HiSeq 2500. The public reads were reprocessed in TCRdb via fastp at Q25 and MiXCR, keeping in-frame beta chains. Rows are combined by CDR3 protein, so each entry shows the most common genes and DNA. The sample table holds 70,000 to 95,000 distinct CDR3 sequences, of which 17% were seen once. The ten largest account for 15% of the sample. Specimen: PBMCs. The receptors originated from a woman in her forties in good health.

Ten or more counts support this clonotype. The CDR3 DNA reads TGCGCCAGCAGGTCGGAAATAGGCCTCGAGCAGTACTTC. This sequence encodes CASRSEIGLEQYF. The rearrangement joins TRBV5-1 to TRBJ2-7; D remains unclear. V gave up 5 bases and J gave up 6 bases, with 15 bases separating them. From germline, CDR1 is SGHRS and CDR2 YFSETQ. The CDR3 covers 13 residues.

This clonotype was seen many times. The CDR3 DNA follows: TGTGCCATCAGTGAGCGGCTCCAATCTGGGACTGAAGCTTTCTTT. Its protein product is CAISERLQSGTEAFF. V is TRBV10-3 and J is TRBJ1-1; D is unresolved. Germline lookup yields CDR1 ENHRY and CDR2 SYGVKD. The CDR3 is 15 residues long. Between the trimmed V and J ends, which lost 2 bases and 5 bases, there was a span of 15 bases.

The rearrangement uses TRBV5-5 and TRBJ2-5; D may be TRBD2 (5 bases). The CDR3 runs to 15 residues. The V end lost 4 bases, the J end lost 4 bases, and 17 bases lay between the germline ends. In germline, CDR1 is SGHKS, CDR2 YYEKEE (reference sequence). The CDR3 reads CASSPWATEGETQYF. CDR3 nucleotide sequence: TGTGCCAGCAGCCCCTGGGCGACCGAGGGAGAGACCCAGTACTTC.

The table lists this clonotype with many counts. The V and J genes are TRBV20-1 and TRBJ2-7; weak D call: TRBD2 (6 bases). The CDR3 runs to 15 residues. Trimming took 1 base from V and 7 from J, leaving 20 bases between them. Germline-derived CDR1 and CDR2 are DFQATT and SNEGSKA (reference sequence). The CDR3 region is CSARGPGLHPWEQYF. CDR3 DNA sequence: TGCAGTGCTAGAGGGCCGGGACTGCACCCTTGGGAGCAGTACTTC.

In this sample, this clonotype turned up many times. This CDR3 is CASSSGRVETQYF. The CDR3 nucleotides read TGTGCCAGCAGTTCCGGACGGGTCGAGACCCAGTACTTC. The V call is TRBV12-3 or TRBV12-4, the J call TRBJ2-5; D unclear. V was trimmed by 4 bases and J by 5 bases, leaving 11 bases between them. The length of the CDR3 is 13 residues.

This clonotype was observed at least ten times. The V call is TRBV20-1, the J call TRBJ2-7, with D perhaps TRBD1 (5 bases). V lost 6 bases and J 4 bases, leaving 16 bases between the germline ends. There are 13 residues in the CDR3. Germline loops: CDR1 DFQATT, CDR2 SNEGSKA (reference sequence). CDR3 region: CSAPKRGSYEQYF. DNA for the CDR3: TGCAGTGCACCTAAAAGGGGATCTTACGAGCAGTACTTC.

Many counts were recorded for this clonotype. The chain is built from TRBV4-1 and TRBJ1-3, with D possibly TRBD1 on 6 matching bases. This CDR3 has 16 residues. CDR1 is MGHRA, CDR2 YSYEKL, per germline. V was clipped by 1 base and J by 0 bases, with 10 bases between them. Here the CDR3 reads CASSQGLRGSGNTIYF. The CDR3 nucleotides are TGCGCCAGCAGCCAAGGGCTCAGGGGCTCTGGAAACACCATATATTTT.

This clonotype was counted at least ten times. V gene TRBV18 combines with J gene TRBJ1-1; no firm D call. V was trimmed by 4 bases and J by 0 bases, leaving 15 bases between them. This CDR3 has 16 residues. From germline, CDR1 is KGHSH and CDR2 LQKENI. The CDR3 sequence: CASSLHTGSLNTEAFF. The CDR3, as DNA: TGTGCCAGCTCACTCCACACGGGCAGCCTGAACACTGAAGCTTTCTTT.

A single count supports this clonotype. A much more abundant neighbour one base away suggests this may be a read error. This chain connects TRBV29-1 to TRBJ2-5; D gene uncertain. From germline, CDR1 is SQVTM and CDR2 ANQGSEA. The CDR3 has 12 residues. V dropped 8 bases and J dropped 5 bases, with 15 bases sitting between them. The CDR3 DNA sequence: TGCAGCCCCACCGACACGGCGGAGACCCAGTACTTC. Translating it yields CSPTDTAETQYF. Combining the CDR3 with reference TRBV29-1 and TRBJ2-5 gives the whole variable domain SAVISQKPSRDICQRGTSLTIQCQVDSQVTMMFWYRQQPGQSLTLIATANQGSEATYESGFVIDKFPISRPNLTFSTLTVSNMSPEDSSIYLCSPTDTAETQYFGPGTRLLVL.

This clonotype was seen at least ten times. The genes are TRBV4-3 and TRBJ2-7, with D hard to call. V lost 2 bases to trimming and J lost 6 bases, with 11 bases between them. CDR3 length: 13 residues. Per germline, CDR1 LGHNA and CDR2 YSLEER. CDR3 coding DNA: TGCGCCAGCAGCCAAACCAAAGTGAGCGAGCAGTACTTC. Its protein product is CASSQTKVSEQYF.

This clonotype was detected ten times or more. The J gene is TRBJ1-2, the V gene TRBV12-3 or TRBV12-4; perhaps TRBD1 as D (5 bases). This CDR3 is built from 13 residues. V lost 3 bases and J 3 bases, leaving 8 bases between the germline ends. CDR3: CASSFGTYYGYTF. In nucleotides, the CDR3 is TGTGCCAGCAGTTTCGGGACCTACTATGGCTACACCTTC.

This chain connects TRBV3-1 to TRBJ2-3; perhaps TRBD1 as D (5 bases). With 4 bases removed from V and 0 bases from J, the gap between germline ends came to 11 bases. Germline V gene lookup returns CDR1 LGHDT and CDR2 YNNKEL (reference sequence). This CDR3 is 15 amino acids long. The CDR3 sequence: CASSRRQLSTDTQYF. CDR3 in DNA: TGTGCCAGCAGCCGTCGACAGCTTAGCACAGATACGCAGTATTTT.

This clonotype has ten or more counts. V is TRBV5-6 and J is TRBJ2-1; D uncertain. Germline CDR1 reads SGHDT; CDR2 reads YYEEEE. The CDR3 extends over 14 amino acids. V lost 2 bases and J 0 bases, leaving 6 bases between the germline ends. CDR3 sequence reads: CASSFDDSYNEQFF. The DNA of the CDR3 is TGTGCCAGCAGCTTCGACGACTCCTACAATGAGCAGTTCTTC.

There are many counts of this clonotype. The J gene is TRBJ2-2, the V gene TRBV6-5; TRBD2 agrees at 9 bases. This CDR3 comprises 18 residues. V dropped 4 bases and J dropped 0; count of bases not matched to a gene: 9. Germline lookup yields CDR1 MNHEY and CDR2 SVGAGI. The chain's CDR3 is CASSSELSGGTNTGELFF. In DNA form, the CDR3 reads TGTGCCAGCAGTTCAGAACTCAGCGGGGGGACGAACACCGGGGAGCTGTTTTTT.

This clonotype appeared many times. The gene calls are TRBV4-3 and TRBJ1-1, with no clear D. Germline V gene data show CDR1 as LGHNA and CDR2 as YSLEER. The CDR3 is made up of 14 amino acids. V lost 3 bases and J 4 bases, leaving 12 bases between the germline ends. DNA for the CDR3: TGCGCCAGCAGCCATTTCAGCAGGAGCACTGAAGCTTTCTTT. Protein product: CASSHFSRSTEAFF.

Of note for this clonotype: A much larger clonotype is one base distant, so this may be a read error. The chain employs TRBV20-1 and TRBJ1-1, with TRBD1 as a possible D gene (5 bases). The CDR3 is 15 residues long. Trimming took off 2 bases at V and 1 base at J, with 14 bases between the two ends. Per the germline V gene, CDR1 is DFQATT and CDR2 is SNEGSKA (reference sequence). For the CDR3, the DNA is TGCAGTGCTAGATCAGTAATGGGGCAGAACACTGAAGCTTTCTTT. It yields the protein CSARSVMGQNTEAFF.

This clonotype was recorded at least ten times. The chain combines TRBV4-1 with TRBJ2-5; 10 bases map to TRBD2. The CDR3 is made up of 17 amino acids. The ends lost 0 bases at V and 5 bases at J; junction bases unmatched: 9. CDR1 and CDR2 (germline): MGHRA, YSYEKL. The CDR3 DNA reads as TGCGCCAGCAGCCAAGAGACGGCCAGCGGGGGGGCGGAGACCCAGTACTTC. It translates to CASSQETASGGAETQYF.

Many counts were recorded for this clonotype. The CDR3 spells CASSGTSGVGEQFF. The CDR3 DNA follows: TGCGCCAGCAGTGGGACTAGCGGGGTGGGCGAGCAGTTCTTC. V usage is TRBV5-1 and J usage is TRBJ2-1, with 13 positions matching TRBD2. The CDR3 totals 14 residues. CDR1 is SGHRS and CDR2 is YFSETQ in the germline V gene. V gave up 5 bases and J gave up 10 bases; unmatched junction bases: 6.

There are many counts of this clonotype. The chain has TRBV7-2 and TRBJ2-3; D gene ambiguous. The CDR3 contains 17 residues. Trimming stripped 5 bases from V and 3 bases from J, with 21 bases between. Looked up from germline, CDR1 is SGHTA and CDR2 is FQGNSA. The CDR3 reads CASSPARAPLRTDTQYF. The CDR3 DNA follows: TGTGCCAGCAGCCCGGCCCGGGCCCCACTTAGGACAGATACGCAGTATTTT.

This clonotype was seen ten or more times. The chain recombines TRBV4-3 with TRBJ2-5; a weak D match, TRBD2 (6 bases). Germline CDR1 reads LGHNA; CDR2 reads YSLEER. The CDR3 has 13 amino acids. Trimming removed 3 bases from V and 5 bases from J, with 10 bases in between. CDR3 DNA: TGCGCCAGCAGCCAGTGGGGGACTGAGACCCAGTACTTC. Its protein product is CASSQWGTETQYF.

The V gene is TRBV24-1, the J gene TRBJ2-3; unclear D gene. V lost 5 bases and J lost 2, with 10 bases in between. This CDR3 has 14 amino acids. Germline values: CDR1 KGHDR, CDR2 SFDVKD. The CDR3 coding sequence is TGTGCCACCAGTGGTATGGGCTCCACAGATACGCAGTATTTT. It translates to CATSGMGSTDTQYF.

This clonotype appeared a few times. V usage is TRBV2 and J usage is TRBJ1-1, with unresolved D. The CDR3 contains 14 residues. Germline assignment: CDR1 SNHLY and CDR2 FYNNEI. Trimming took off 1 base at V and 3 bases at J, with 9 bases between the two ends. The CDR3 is CASSEDGEYTEAFF. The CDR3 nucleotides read TGTGCCAGCAGTGAAGACGGAGAGTACACTGAAGCTTTCTTT.

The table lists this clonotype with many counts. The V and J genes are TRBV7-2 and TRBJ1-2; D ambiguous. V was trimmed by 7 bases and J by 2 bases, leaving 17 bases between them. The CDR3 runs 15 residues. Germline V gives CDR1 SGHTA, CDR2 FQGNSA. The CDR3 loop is CASMMVPNQNYGYTF. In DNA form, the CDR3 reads TGTGCCAGCATGATGGTGCCGAACCAAAACTATGGCTACACCTTC.

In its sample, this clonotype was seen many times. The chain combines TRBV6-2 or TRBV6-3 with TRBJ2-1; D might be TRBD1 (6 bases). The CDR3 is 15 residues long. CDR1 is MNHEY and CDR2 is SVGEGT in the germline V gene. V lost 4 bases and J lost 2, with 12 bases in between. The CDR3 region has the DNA TGTGCCAGCAGTTCTACAGGGATACCCTACAATGAGCAGTTCTTC. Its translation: CASSSTGIPYNEQFF.

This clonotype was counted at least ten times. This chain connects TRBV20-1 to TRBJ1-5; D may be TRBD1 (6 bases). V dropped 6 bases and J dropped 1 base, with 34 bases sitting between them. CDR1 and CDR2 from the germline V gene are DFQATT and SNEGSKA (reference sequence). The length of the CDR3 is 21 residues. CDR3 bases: TGCAGTGCCAAAAAAACGTCAGGCGGTTGGGGGGCGCGGGCCAGCAATCAGCCCCAGCATTTT. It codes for CSAKKTSGGWGARASNQPQHF.

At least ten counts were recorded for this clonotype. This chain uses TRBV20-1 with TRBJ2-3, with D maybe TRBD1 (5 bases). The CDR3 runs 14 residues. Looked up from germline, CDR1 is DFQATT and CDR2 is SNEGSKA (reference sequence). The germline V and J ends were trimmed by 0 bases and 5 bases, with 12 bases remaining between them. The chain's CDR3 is CSARDWAGQDTQYF. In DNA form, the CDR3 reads TGCAGTGCTAGAGATTGGGCAGGGCAAGATACGCAGTATTTT.

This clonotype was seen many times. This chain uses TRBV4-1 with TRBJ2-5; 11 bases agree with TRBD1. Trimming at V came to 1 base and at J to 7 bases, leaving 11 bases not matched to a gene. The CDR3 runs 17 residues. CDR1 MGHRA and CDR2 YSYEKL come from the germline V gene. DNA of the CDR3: TGCGCCAGCAGCCAAGGACCCGGGACAGGGGGATTGGTGACCCAGTACTTC. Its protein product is CASSQGPGTGGLVTQYF.

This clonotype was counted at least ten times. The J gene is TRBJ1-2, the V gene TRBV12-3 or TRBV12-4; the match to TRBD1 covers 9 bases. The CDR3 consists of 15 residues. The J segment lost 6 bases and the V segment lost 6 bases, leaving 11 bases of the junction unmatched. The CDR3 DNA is TGTGCCAGCAGGGACCCACTACAGGGGGCGGATGGCTACACCTTC. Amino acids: CASRDPLQGADGYTF.

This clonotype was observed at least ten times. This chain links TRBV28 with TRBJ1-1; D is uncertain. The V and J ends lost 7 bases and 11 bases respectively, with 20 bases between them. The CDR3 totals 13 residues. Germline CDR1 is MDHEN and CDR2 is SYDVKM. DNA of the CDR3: TGTGCCAGCACCTCCCCCACTGGGTGGTTTGCTTTCTTT. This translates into CASTSPTGWFAFF.

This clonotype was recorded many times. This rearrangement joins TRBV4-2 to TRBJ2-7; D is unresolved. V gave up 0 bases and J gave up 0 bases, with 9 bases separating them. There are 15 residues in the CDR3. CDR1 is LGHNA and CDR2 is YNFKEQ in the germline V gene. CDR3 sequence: CASSQDPTGSYEQYF. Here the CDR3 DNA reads TGTGCCAGCAGCCAAGATCCTACGGGCTCCTACGAGCAGTACTTC.

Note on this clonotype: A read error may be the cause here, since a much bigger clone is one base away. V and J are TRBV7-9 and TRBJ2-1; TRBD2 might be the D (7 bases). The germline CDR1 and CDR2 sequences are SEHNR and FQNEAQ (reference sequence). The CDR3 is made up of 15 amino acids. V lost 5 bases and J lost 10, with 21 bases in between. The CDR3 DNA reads TGTGCCAGCAGCGCCTCTAGAGGGGGGGCCCGCGAGCAGTTCTTC. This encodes CASSASRGGAREQFF.